What follows is one T cell receptor (beta chain) and its context. Its specific antigen is unknown. No much larger clone is present one base from it, and per-base qualities are unavailable. The entry originates in a study of blood T cell repertoires in COVID-19 (dated by TCRdb to about 2020). Broadly, across the study: The collaborator samples originated in the United States, Italy and Spain and spanned the acute and convalescent phases of COVID-19. Samples were obtained from the ongoing ImmuneRACE study (first 160 participants) and from 1,254 subjects provided by 6 global collaborators. The prospective study material was composed of cDNA or gDNA derived from T cells, B-cell-depleted T cells, or PBMCs. Where HLA class I and class II types were available, the types were taken from metadata supplied by the sample provider, not from assay-based typing. The repertoires were released in a freely available public database meant as a resource for research on the immune response to SARS-CoV-2. Deeply sampled blood TCRbeta repertoires from subjects exposed to, actively infected with, or recovered from COVID-19 were included in the dataset. Sample metadata almost always included a de-identified subject ID, COVID-19 status, age in years and sex.

Participants in the prospective study were aged about 18 to 95 years, lived in 20 to 30 United States geographic areas, and enrolled through a virtual design. In the prospective study, cohorts were assigned on the basis of participant-reported clinical history obtained from a screening survey and a study questionnaire. In the prospective study, mobile phlebotomists collected whole blood, serum and a nasopharyngeal or oropharyngeal swab from each participant. Participants in the prospective study had the option to provide additional blood draws and questionnaires over an approximately 2-month period. Prospective study blood samples were shipped either frozen or at room temperature before DNA extraction. TCRbeta CDR3 regions were amplified from genomic DNA using the immunoSEQ Assay, a bias-controlled multiplex PCR. On the study's bioinformatics: Within the assay, amplification of reference gene primers was used to estimate how many nucleated cells each sample contained. Sequence reads were collapsed and filtered to measure the absolute abundance of every unique TCRbeta CDR3 rearrangement. For each sample, productive Simpson clonality was calculated by taking the square root of Simpson's diversity index across productive rearrangements. The immuneACCESS repertoire file appears here via TCRdb, limited to in-frame rearrangements. These files lack a portion of the clones; in checked studies, under half of the deficit traces to unresolved V genes, and the cause of the others is not known. That table supplies the V and J calls and clone size; D and trimming were determined from the DNA. This sample gives 300,000 or so clones in total; roughly 85% of them show up just once. The ten top clones hold roughly 4.2% of the sample.

The cysteine opens and the phenylalanine closes a CDR3 of 14 amino acids. Only CDR3 DNA is held: 42 bases, read in frame from base 1. Germline trimming: 1 base from V, 2 bases from J; junction bases outside gene matches: 2. From the germline V gene, CDR1 is SGHAT and CDR2 is FQNNGV. The paper as a whole reports these results and caveats: Clinical and demographic metadata were provided uncurated, with the amount varying by source and participant.

Sequencing used PBMCs or T cells enriched from blood (not recorded which). The rearranged chain carries TRBV11-2 and TRBJ2-7, with TRBD2 matching 7 junction bases. This sequence originates from a woman aged 40 to 50 with acute COVID-19. The CDR3 in this case is CASSLGGRPYEQYF. The sequenced DNA: TGTGCCAGCAGCTTAGGCGGGAGACCCTACGAGCAGTACTTC.